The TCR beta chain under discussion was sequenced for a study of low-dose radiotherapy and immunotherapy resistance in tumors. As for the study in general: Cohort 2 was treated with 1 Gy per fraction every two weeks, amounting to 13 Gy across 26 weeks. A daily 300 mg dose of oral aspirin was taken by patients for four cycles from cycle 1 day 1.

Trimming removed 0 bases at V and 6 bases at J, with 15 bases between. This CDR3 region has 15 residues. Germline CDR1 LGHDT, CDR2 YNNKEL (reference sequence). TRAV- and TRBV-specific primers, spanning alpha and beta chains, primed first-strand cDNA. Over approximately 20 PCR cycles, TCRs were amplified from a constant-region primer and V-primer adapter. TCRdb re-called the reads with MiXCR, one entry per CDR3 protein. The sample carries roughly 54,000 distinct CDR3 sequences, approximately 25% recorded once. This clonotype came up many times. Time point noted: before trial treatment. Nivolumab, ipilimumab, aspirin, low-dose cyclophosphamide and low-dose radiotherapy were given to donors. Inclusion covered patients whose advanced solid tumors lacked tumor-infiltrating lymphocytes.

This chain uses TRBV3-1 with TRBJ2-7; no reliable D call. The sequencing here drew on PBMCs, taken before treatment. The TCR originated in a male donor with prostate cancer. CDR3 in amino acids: CASSQDWATFGEQYF. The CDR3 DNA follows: TGTGCCAGCAGCCAAGATTGGGCTACTTTTGGCGAGCAGTACTTC.